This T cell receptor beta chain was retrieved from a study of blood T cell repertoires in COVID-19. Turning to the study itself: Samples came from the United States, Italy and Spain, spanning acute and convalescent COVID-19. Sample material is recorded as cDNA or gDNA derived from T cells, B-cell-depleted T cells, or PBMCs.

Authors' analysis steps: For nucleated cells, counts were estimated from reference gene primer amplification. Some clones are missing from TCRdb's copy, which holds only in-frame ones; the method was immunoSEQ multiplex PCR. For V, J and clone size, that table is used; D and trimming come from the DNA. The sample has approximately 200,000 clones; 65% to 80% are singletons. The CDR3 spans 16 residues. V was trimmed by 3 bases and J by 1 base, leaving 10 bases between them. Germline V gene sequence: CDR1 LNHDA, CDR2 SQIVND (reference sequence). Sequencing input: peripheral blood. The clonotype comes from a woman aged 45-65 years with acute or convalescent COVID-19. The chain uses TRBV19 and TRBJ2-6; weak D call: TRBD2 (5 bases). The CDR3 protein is CASSIWSGSGANVLTF. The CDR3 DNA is TGTGCCAGTAGTATTTGGTCGGGGTCTGGGGCCAACGTCCTGACTTTC.